Presented here are 11 T cell receptor beta chains from one specimen sequenced in a study of cytomegalovirus exposure and HLA in healthy donors. Amplification used 60 Vbeta primers and 13 Jbeta primers. Data came from immunoSEQ multiplex PCR; TCRdb stores just in-frame clones and leaves some out. The sample consists of about 100,000 clones, 63% of them appearing once. The sample was PBMCs. These receptors all come from a human donor in good health.

The rearrangement uses TRBV9 and TRBJ1-2; 7 bases map to TRBD1. Germline CDR1 and CDR2: SGDLS and YYNGEE. The CDR3 length is 15 residues. V shed 3 bases, J shed 3 bases, and the junction held 8 bases outside the gene matches. The chain's CDR3 is CASSAYGTVDYGYTF. The DNA of the CDR3 is TGTGCCAGCAGCGCCTACGGGACAGTTGACTATGGCTACACCTTC.

This clone was counted between two and nine times. The V gene is TRBV7-9, the J gene TRBJ2-3, with D possibly being TRBD1 (5 bases). Germline CDR1 and CDR2: SEHNR and FQNEAQ (reference sequence). V was shortened by 5 bases and J by 13 bases, with 16 bases between the two germline ends. This CDR3 spans 12 amino acids. CDR3 protein: CASSDRDRGEYF. CDR3 DNA sequence: TGTGCCAGCAGCGACCGCGACAGAGGAGAGTATTTT.

This clone was seen only a few times. The V and J genes are TRBV19 and TRBJ2-7, with 14 positions matching TRBD2. CDR1 LNHDA and CDR2 SQIVND come from the germline V gene (reference sequence). V gave up 5 bases and J gave up 4 bases; unmatched junction bases: 4. The CDR3 loop spans 15 amino acids. For the CDR3, the DNA is TGTGCCAGTAGTGCGGGGACTAGCGGGAGTTACGAGCAGTACTTC. Amino acids: CASSAGTSGSYEQYF.

Regarding this clone: The sample holds other DNA sequences that translate to the same CDR3. This chain connects TRBV14 to TRBJ2-7; no definite D call. Germline-derived CDR1 and CDR2 are SGHDN and FVKESK. V was cut by 0 bases and J by 2 bases, with 2 bases left in between. CDR3 length equals 12 residues. CDR3 DNA: TGTGCCAGCAGCCAAGACACCTACGAGCAGTACTTC. Amino acids: CASSQDTYEQYF.

This chain uses TRBV30 with TRBJ1-2, with D possibly TRBD1 on 6 matching bases. Germline lookup yields CDR1 GTSNPN and CDR2 SVGIG (reference sequence). Trimming shortened V by 4 bases and J by 4 bases, and 13 bases separated the two germline ends. This CDR3 region has 13 residues. For the CDR3, the DNA is TGTGCCTGGAACTTTGGGACAAGCTATGGCTACACCTTC. This sequence encodes CAWNFGTSYGYTF.

This clone occurred a few times. The chain links TRBV29-1 to TRBJ2-5; no reliable D call. The CDR3 is made up of 15 amino acids. The germline gives CDR1 SQVTM, CDR2 ANQGSEA. Trimming took 7 bases from V and 4 from J, leaving 22 bases between them. The CDR3 sequence is CSALVSPFNGETQYF. Written as DNA, the CDR3 is TGCAGCGCCCTTGTATCTCCTTTTAACGGAGAGACCCAGTACTTC. The full variable domain, in which reference TRBV29-1 and TRBJ2-5 provide the parts outside the CDR3, is SAVISQKPSRDICQRGTSLTIQCQVDSQVTMMFWYRQQPGQSLTLIATANQGSEATYESGFVIDKFPISRPNLTFSTLTVSNMSPEDSSIYLCSALVSPFNGETQYFGPGTRLLVL.

The rearrangement links TRBV7-3 to TRBJ2-1; TRBD2 matches at 9 bases. Germline CDR1 is SGHTA and CDR2 is FQGTGA. The CDR3 consists of 14 residues. After removal of 2 bases from V and 8 bases from J, the junction contained 4 bases not matched to a gene. The CDR3 coding sequence is TGTGCCAGCAGCTTACGGAGGACTAGCGATGAGCAGTTCTTC. It yields the protein CASSLRRTSDEQFF. Full variable domain (outside the CDR3, taken from reference TRBV7-3 and TRBJ2-1): GAGVSQTPSNKVTEKGKYVELRCDPISGHTALYWYRQSLGQGPEFLIYFQGTGAADDSGLPNDRFFAVRPEGSVSTLKIQRTERGDSAVYLCASSLRRTSDEQFFGPGTRLTVL.

The chain has TRBV6-1 and TRBJ2-7; D may be TRBD1 (5 bases). CDR1 and CDR2 from the germline V gene are MNHNS and SASEGT. This CDR3 is 15 amino acids long. Trimming removed 1 base from V and 3 bases from J, with 13 bases in between. DNA of the CDR3: TGTGCCAGCAGTGAAGTAAGGGGCCCGGGCTACGAGCAGTACTTC. As protein: CASSEVRGPGYEQYF.

The rearrangement links TRBV7-9 to TRBJ1-1; TRBD1 might be the D (5 bases). Trimming left V 3 bases short and J 4 bases short, with 12 bases between. The CDR3 is 14 amino acids. Germline-derived CDR1 and CDR2 are SEHNR and FQNEAQ (reference sequence). CDR3 protein: CASSLSYGGTEAFF. CDR3 bases: TGTGCCAGCAGCTTGAGCTACGGGGGCACTGAAGCTTTCTTT.

The J gene is TRBJ2-3, the V gene TRBV10-3, with 12 positions matching TRBD2. The CDR3 consists of 16 residues. CDR1 is ENHRY, CDR2 SYGVKD, per germline. V lost 6 bases and J lost 5; bases outside the gene matches: 9. The CDR3 region has the DNA TGTGCCATCAGCAGCGGACTAGCGGGAACAGGAGATACGCAGTATTTT. Residues: CAISSGLAGTGDTQYF.

The chain employs TRBV2 and TRBJ2-7, with 8 bases aligning to TRBD1. V dropped 7 bases and J dropped 5; count of bases not matched to a gene: 4. In germline, CDR1 is SNHLY, CDR2 FYNNEI. The CDR3 runs 12 residues. For the CDR3, the DNA is TGTGCCAGCATCAGGACAGGGAACGAGCAGTACTTC. As protein: CASIRTGNEQYF. The full variable domain, completed using reference TRBV2 and TRBJ2-7, is EPEVTQTPSHQVTQMGQEVILRCVPISNHLYFYWYRQILGQKVEFLVSFYNNEISEKSEIFDDQFSVERPDGSNFTLKIRSTKLEDSAMYFCASIRTGNEQYFGPGTRLTVT.